Listed below are T cell receptor beta chains from one sample, sequenced in a study of cytomegalovirus exposure and HLA in healthy donors. Method: immunoSEQ multiplex PCR; TCRdb's copy keeps in-frame clones and lacks some. The sample is made up of roughly 71,000 clones, and the top ten hold 5% of it. The sequenced sample was PBMCs. These receptors all come from a woman aged 40 to 50 in good health and CMV-seropositive. Each CDR3 is given with its conserved first and last residue. A D gene is named only where the DNA matches it firmly.

j_gene | d_gene | v_gene | CDR3nt | CDR3aa
TRBJ1-3 | - | TRBV10-3 | TGTGCCATTGCTAGGGACAACTCTGGAAACACCATATATTTT | CAIARDNSGNTIYF
TRBJ2-7 | TRBD2 | TRBV7-2 | TGTGCCAGCAGCTTAGCGATGATAGCGGGGCGACCATACGAGCAGTACTTC | CASSLAMIAGRPYEQYF
TRBJ1-5 | - | TRBV27 | TGTGCCAGCAGTTTATTGGCAGGGCGGCAGCCCCAGCATTTT | CASSLLAGRQPQHF
TRBJ2-3 | - | TRBV19 | TGTGCCAGTAGTGCGAAGGGACTGTCCACAGATACGCAGTATTTT | CASSAKGLSTDTQYF
TRBJ2-1 | TRBD2 | TRBV28 | TGTGCCAGCAGCGGACTAGCGGGAGACAATGAGCAGTTCTTC | CASSGLAGDNEQFF
TRBJ1-1 | - | TRBV6-1 | TGTGCCAGCAGTGGCTGGGGGGGCCGGGCGTTCACTGAAGCTTTCTTT | CASSGWGGRAFTEAFF
TRBJ2-3 | - | TRBV5-5 | TGTGCCAGCACCCAGGCTAGGACAGTCACAGATACGCAGTATTTT | CASTQARTVTDTQYF
TRBJ2-7 | - | TRBV6-6 | TGTGCCAGCAGTGAGTCTGAATACGAGCAGTACTTC | CASSESEYEQYF
TRBJ1-1 | - | TRBV6-1 | TGTGCCAGCAGTCTACAAAGGGGCACTGAAGCTTTCTTT | CASSLQRGTEAFF
TRBJ2-3 | - | TRBV2 | TGTGCCAGCAGTGATTTGACAGTATCAGATACGCAGTATTTT | CASSDLTVSDTQYF
TRBJ2-2 | - | TRBV28 | TGTGCCAGCAGTTTACTAGGGGTCGGCCCCGGGGAGCTGTTTTTT | CASSLLGVGPGELFF
TRBJ2-7 | TRBD2 | TRBV7-2 | TGTGCCAGCAGCTTGAATAGCGGGAGCTCCTACGAGCAGTACTTC | CASSLNSGSSYEQYF
TRBJ2-7 | - | TRBV25-1 | TGTGCCACACAGGGTCCAACCTACGAGCAGTACTTC | CATQGPTYEQYF
TRBJ2-7 | - | TRBV28 | TGTGCCAGCAGTCACCCTCTTAGCGGCTCCTACGAGCAGTACTTC | CASSHPLSGSYEQYF
TRBJ1-5 | - | TRBV6-1 | TGTGCCAGCAGTGATATAGGCGGGGGCCAGCCCCAGCATTTT | CASSDIGGGQPQHF
TRBJ1-5 | - | TRBV2 | TGTGCCAGCAGTGAAAGGTCGACAGGTAATCAGCCCCAGCATTTT | CASSERSTGNQPQHF
TRBJ1-2 | TRBD1 | TRBV18 | TGTGCCAGCTCACCGGGACAGACCGACGGCTACACCTTC | CASSPGQTDGYTF
TRBJ1-6 | TRBD1 | TRBV14 | TGTGCCAGCAGCCAAGGGACAGGGAGGGCTTCACCCCTCCACTTT | CASSQGTGRASPLHF
TRBJ2-5 | TRBD2 | TRBV10-3 | TGTGCCATCAGTGAGTATGCTAGCGGGGCAGGAGAGCAGTACTTC | CAISEYASGAGEQYF
TRBJ2-6 | - | TRBV4-3 | TGCGCCAGCAACCCCACCCCGGGAACTGGGGCCAACGTCCTGACTTTC | CASNPTPGTGANVLTF
TRBJ1-2 | - | TRBV6-5 | TGTGCCAGCACCGTGGGGAGGGGTAACTATGGCTACACCTTC | CASTVGRGNYGYTF
TRBJ1-2 | TRBD1 | TRBV4-3 | TGCGCCAGCAGCCCCAAGGGGACAGTATGGTATGGCTACACCTTC | CASSPKGTVWYGYTF
TRBJ2-3 | TRBD2 | TRBV30 | TGTGCCTGGAGTATCGGACTAGCGGGAGACGATACGCAGTATTTT | CAWSIGLAGDDTQYF
TRBJ2-7 | - | TRBV7-6 | TGTGCCAGCAGCCCCCCCCAGGGGCGTGAAGAGCAGTACTTC | CASSPPQGREEQYF
TRBJ2-7 | TRBD1 | TRBV6-5 | TGTGCCAGCAGTTACCGGGACAGCTCCTACGAGCAGTACTTC | CASSYRDSSYEQYF
TRBJ2-3 | TRBD2 | TRBV7-8 | TGTGCCAGCAGCTTATTAACTAGCGGGCGGGGAGATACGCAGTATTTT | CASSLLTSGRGDTQYF
TRBJ1-1 | - | TRBV10-3 | TGTGCCATCAGCGCAGGTCAGGGTGCGGGAACTGAAGCTTTCTTT | CAISAGQGAGTEAFF
TRBJ2-7 | TRBD1 | TRBV28 | TGTGCCAGCAGTTTAACGGGACAGGGTATAGACGAGCAGTACTTC | CASSLTGQGIDEQYF
TRBJ1-5 | TRBD1 | TRBV7-8 | TGTGCCAGTAGACAGGGGGCGGCTCAAGGCAATCAGCCCCAGCATTTT | CASRQGAAQGNQPQHF
TRBJ2-3 | TRBD1 | TRBV19 | TGTGCCAGTAGCCAAGGGACAGGGACAGATACGCAGTATTTT | CASSQGTGTDTQYF
TRBJ2-7 | - | TRBV5-1 | TGCGCCAGCCGACCAGTACAGGGTAAAGGGACCTACGAGCAGTACTTC | CASRPVQGKGTYEQYF
TRBJ2-2 | - | TRBV28 | TGTGCCAGCAGTCCAGGGTATGACACCGGGGAGCTGTTTTTT | CASSPGYDTGELFF
TRBJ2-7 | TRBD2 | TRBV11-2 | TGTGCCAGCAGTAAAACTAGCGGGAGCCACTACGAGCAGTACTTC | CASSKTSGSHYEQYF
TRBJ2-7 | TRBD2 | TRBV19 | TGTGCCAGTAGTACCCGTACTAGCGGGGTGGAGAAGCAGTACTTC | CASSTRTSGVEKQYF
TRBJ2-1 | TRBD1 | TRBV7-2 | TGTGCCAGCAGTCCCCAACTGACAGGGTACAATGAGCAGTTCTTC | CASSPQLTGYNEQFF